This T cell receptor beta chain is from a study of blood T cell repertoires in COVID-19. Study at large: Acute and convalescent COVID-19 specimens originated in the United States, Italy and Spain.

This clone was counted a few times. Germline loops: CDR1 SGHKS, CDR2 YYEKEE (reference sequence). Unmatched junction bases numbered 10, after V lost 6 bases and J lost 3 bases. This CDR3 has 15 amino acids. Methods used by the authors: Amplifying reference gene primers gave estimates of nucleated cell counts. Produced via immunoSEQ multiplex PCR; TCRdb's table is partial and in-frame only. Clone size and V and J calls were adopted from that table, with D and trimming inferred from the DNA. The data show roughly 300,000 clones, about nine tenths seen once. The sample was peripheral blood. This sequence joins TRBV5-5 and TRBJ2-7, with TRBD1 matching 9 bases. The receptor's source is a woman in her thirties or forties who had recovered from COVID-19. The CDR3 spells CASTPNPDRGYEQYF. The CDR3 nucleotides read TGTGCCAGCACTCCTAACCCGGACAGGGGCTACGAGCAGTACTTC. The full variable domain, completed using reference TRBV5-5 and TRBJ2-7, is DAGVTQSPTHLIKTRGQQVTLRCSPISGHKSVSWYQQVLGQGPQFIFQYYEKEERGRGNFPDRFSARQFPNYSSELNVNALLLGDSALYLCASTPNPDRGYEQYFGPGTRLTVT.